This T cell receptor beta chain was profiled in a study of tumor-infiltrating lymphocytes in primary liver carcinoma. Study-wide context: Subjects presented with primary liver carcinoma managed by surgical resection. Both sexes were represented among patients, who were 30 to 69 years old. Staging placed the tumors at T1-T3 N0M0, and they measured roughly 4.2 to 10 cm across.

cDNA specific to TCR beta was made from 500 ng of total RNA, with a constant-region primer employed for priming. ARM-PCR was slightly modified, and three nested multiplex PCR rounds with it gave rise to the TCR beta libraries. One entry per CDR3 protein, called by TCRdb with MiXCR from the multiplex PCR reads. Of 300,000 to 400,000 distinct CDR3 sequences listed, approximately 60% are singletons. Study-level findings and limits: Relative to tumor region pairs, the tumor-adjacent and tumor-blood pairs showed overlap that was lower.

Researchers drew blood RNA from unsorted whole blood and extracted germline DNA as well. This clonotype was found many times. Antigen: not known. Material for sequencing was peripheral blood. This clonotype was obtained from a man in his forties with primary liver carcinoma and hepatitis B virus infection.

The CDR3 here is CASSLAGYQPQHF. Written as DNA, the CDR3 is TGTGCCAGCAGTTTAGCTGGGTATCAGCCCCAGCATTTT. The V gene is TRBV12-3 or TRBV12-4, the J gene TRBJ1-5; D is unclear. CDR3 length equals 13 residues. The V end lost 0 bases, the J end lost 5 bases, and 5 bases lay between the germline ends.